Listed below are T cell receptor beta chains from one sample, sequenced in a study of T cell responses to AZD1222 COVID-19 vaccine. Repertoires were generated with immunoSEQ multiplex PCR, while TCRdb's copy carries only in-frame clones and drops some. The table has 100,000 to 120,000 clones, 80% to 90% seen once. Sequencing was performed on peripheral blood, taken 28 days after the second AZD1222 dose. The receptors stem from an adult who received the AZD1222 COVID-19 vaccine. The CDR3 runs from the conserved cysteine through the conserved F or W. A D gene is named only where the DNA matches it firmly. Clone size is given for some rows only: seen once, a few or many times, or a class if the clone is expanded.

>TRBD1|-|TRBV19|TRBJ2-3
CASSDRGVPDTQYF
TGTGCCAGTAGTGACAGGGGAGTGCCAGATACGCAGTATTTT
>-|-|TRBV5-8|TRBJ1-5
CASTDYLGGQHF
TGTGCCAGCACCGACTATTTGGGTGGGCAGCATTTT
>-|-|TRBV20-1|TRBJ2-1
CSARTYNEQFF
TGCAGTGCTAGGACTTACAATGAGCAGTTCTTC
>TRBD2|-|TRBV28|TRBJ2-1
CASSSPTSGAYNEQFF
TGTGCCAGCAGTTCACCGACTAGCGGGGCTTACAATGAGCAGTTCTTC
>-|-|TRBV5-4|TRBJ2-5
CASSPRGVETQYF
TGTGCCAGCAGCCCCAGGGGGGTGGAGACCCAGTACTTC
>TRBD1|-|TRBV19|TRBJ1-5
CASTPGTGDDSNQPQHF
TGTGCCAGTACCCCAGGGACAGGGGATGATAGCAATCAGCCCCAGCATTTT
>TRBD1|-|TRBV5-8|TRBJ1-4
CASSPGTGTGEKLFF
TGTGCCAGCAGCCCTGGGACAGGGACCGGTGAAAAACTGTTTTTT
>-|-|TRBV29-1|TRBJ2-5
CSVEEGADETQYF
TGCAGCGTTGAAGAGGGGGCCGATGAGACCCAGTACTTC
>-|once|TRBV7-2|TRBJ2-1
CASSLTRSSYNEQFF
TGTGCCAGCAGCCTGACTAGGAGCTCCTACAATGAGCAGTTCTTC
>-|-|TRBV28|TRBJ2-7
CASSSGTSTYEQYF
TGTGCCAGCTCTTCCGGGACTTCAACCTACGAGCAGTACTTC
>-|-|TRBV9|TRBJ1-4
CASSVGGTYEKLFF
TGTGCCAGCAGCGTGGGGGGAACCTACGAAAAACTGTTTTTT
>-|-|TRBV19|TRBJ2-1
CASSIAGPGQFF
TGTGCCAGTAGTATAGCGGGCCCGGGGCAGTTCTTC
>-|few|TRBV19|TRBJ1-4
CASSIGVLTNEKLFF
TGTGCCAGTAGTATCGGAGTACTTACTAATGAAAAACTGTTTTTT
>TRBD1|-|TRBV28|TRBJ1-5
CASSLYKQGARNQPQHF
TGTGCCAGCAGTTTATACAAACAGGGGGCGAGGAATCAGCCCCAGCATTTT
>TRBD2|-|TRBV7-9|TRBJ2-7
CASSSTLAGGGEQYF
TGTGCCAGCAGTTCAACCCTAGCGGGAGGCGGCGAGCAGTACTTC
>TRBD1|-|TRBV4-2|TRBJ2-7
CASSQDFGAGGEQYF
TGTGCCAGCAGCCAAGATTTTGGAGCAGGGGGCGAGCAGTACTTC
>TRBD2|-|TRBV5-1|TRBJ2-1
CASSLASTAGDRFF
TGCGCCAGCAGCTTGGCCTCGACCGCGGGAGATCGGTTCTTC
>-|-|TRBV28|TRBJ2-7
CASSLWRQGSYEQYF
TGTGCCAGCAGTTTATGGCGGCAGGGGAGCTACGAGCAGTACTTC
>-|-|TRBV3-1/TRBV3-2|TRBJ1-6
CASSKGGEINNSPLHF
TGTGCCAGCAGTAAAGGGGGGGAGATTAATAATTCACCCCTCCACTTT
>-|-|TRBV6-5|TRBJ1-5
CASTNGGNQPQHF
TGTGCCAGCACAAACGGGGGGAATCAGCCCCAGCATTTT
>-|few|TRBV28|TRBJ2-7
CASSFLGGGGGYEQYF
TGTGCCAGCAGTTTTCTGGGCGGTGGAGGAGGCTACGAGCAGTACTTC
>-|-|TRBV7-3|TRBJ2-1
CASSPGTHYNEQFF
TGTGCCAGCAGCCCGGGGACTCACTACAATGAGCAGTTCTTC
>-|-|TRBV20-1|TRBJ2-3
CSASQGRGGTDTQYF
TGCAGTGCTAGTCAGGGCAGGGGAGGCACAGATACGCAGTATTTT
>TRBD1|-|TRBV15|TRBJ1-6
CATSRDGTAKDNSPLHF
TGTGCCACCAGCAGAGACGGGACAGCAAAGGATAATTCACCCCTCCACTTT
>-|-|TRBV28|TRBJ2-3
CASLASTDTQYF
TGTGCCAGTTTGGCTTCCACAGATACGCAGTATTTT
>-|-|TRBV5-1|TRBJ2-1
CASSNLASGEQFF
TGCGCCAGCAGCAATCTAGCGTCAGGTGAGCAGTTCTTC
>TRBD2|-|TRBV5-1|TRBJ2-1
CASGPVAGFNEQFF
TGCGCCAGCGGACCAGTAGCGGGTTTCAATGAGCAGTTCTTC
>TRBD1|-|TRBV9|TRBJ1-2
CASSETSARDRGEEVYGYTF
TGTGCCAGCAGCGAGACCAGTGCACGGGACAGGGGGGAGGAGGTCTATGGCTACACCTTC
>-|-|TRBV24-1|TRBJ2-3
CATSDYRAGGADTQYF
TGTGCCACCAGTGATTATCGGGCCGGGGGTGCAGATACGCAGTATTTT
>TRBD1|few|TRBV6-5|TRBJ1-5
CASSNRGLNQPQHF
TGTGCCAGCAGCAACAGGGGGCTCAATCAGCCCCAGCATTTT
>TRBD1|-|TRBV5-4|TRBJ1-1
CASSFVTGGRTEAFF
TGTGCCAGCAGCTTCGTTACAGGGGGCAGGACTGAAGCTTTCTTT
>TRBD2|-|TRBV7-2|TRBJ2-1
CASSLDSASGRRSGGQFF
TGTGCCAGCAGCTTAGATAGCGCTAGCGGGAGGAGGTCAGGAGGGCAGTTCTTC
>-|-|TRBV19|TRBJ1-2
CASSTRGGFYTF
TGTGCCAGTAGTACCCGAGGGGGATTCTACACCTTC
>-|-|TRBV5-1|TRBJ1-6
CASSIDGNNSPLHF
TGCGCCAGCAGCATCGACGGGAATAATTCACCCCTCCACTTT
>-|-|TRBV7-8|TRBJ1-1
CASSLRTEAFF
TGTGCCAGCAGCTTGAGGACTGAAGCTTTCTTT